The 30 T cell receptor beta chains below come from one sample, sequenced in a study of T cell responses to AZD1222 COVID-19 vaccine (dated by TCRdb to the early 2020s). The library was made by the immunoSEQ multiplex PCR assay. TCRdb stores this immuneACCESS table with in-frame sequences only. Part of the clones is absent; in the studies checked, under half of the shortfall reflects unresolved V genes, and no reason is known for the rest. This sample has 100,000 or so clones in its table, and 87% of those were observed once. The ten largest clones represent about 3.3% of the sample. In light of the paper, this sample's time point label describes: baseline before first vaccination. The sample was peripheral blood, taken on day 0 of AZD1222 vaccination. These receptors all stem from an adult in good health.

The rearrangement joins TRBV5-1 to TRBJ2-3; no clear D. There are 12 residues in the CDR3. Germline V gene lookup returns CDR1 SGHRS and CDR2 YFSETQ. V was clipped by 1 base and J by 5 bases, with 5 bases between them. The CDR3 is CASSLRVDTQYF. DNA for the CDR3: TGCGCCAGCAGCTTGCGAGTAGATACGCAGTATTTT. The complete variable domain, with remaining parts taken from reference TRBV5-1 and TRBJ2-3, reads KAGVTQTPRYLIKTRGQQVTLSCSPISGHRSVSWYQQTPGQGLQFLFEYFSETQRNKGNFPGRFSGRQFSNSRSEMNVSTLELGDSALYLCASSLRVDTQYFGPGTRLTVL.

The chain uses TRBV7-8 and TRBJ1-1; TRBD1 matches at 8 bases. The CDR3 loop spans 15 amino acids. The germline V gene encodes CDR1 SGHVS and CDR2 FQNEAQ. The V and J ends lost 4 bases and 5 bases, in that order; junction bases with no gene match: 9. This CDR3 is CASSSLRQGRTEAFF. In nucleotides, the CDR3 is TGTGCCAGCAGCTCCCTCAGACAGGGGAGAACTGAAGCTTTCTTT. Full variable domain (outside the CDR3, taken from reference TRBV7-8 and TRBJ1-1): GAGVSQSPRYKVAKRGQDVALRCDPISGHVSLFWYQQALGQGPEFLTYFQNEAQLDKSGLPSDRFFAERPEGSVSTLKIQRTQQEDSAVYLCASSSLRQGRTEAFFGQGTRLTVV.

The V and J genes are TRBV3-1 (or the pseudogene TRBV3-2) and TRBJ1-6; D not resolved. The germline V gene encodes CDR1 LGHDT and CDR2 YNNKEL (reference sequence). The V end was cut by 2 bases, the J end by 9 bases, with 11 bases between. The CDR3 runs 14 residues. CDR3 sequence reads: CASSQTREGSPLHF. CDR3 sequence (DNA): TGTGCCAGCAGCCAAACAAGGGAGGGTTCACCCCTCCACTTT.

This clone came up once. The rearrangement joins TRBV9 to TRBJ2-2, with 7 bases aligning to TRBD1. The CDR3 runs 15 residues. Germline values: CDR1 SGDLS, CDR2 YYNGEE. Trimming took 4 bases from V and 1 from J; bases not matched to a gene: 4. The CDR3 coding sequence is TGTGCCAGCAGCATTGGGACAGTGAACACCGGGGAGCTGTTTTTT. Translation: CASSIGTVNTGELFF.

The chain links TRBV2 to TRBJ1-1; D gene ambiguous. Germline CDR1 and CDR2: SNHLY and FYNNEI. V gave up 7 bases and J gave up 8 bases, with 11 bases separating them. The CDR3 loop spans 11 amino acids. CDR3 sequence reads: CASNGNREAFF. The CDR3 nucleotides are TGTGCCAGCAACGGAAATCGGGAAGCTTTCTTT.

The V call is TRBV7-2, the J call TRBJ1-4, with unresolved D. CDR3 size: 14 residues. Deletions cut 1 base from V and 7 bases from J, with 10 bases between. CDR1 is SGHTA, CDR2 FQGNSA, per germline. CDR3 sequence reads: CASSLGGFGEKLFF. For the CDR3, the DNA is TGTGCCAGCAGCTTAGGAGGTTTTGGTGAAAAACTGTTTTTT.

The chain has TRBV5-6 and TRBJ1-5; D uncertain. CDR1 SGHDT and CDR2 YYEEEE come from the germline V gene. The CDR3 runs 14 residues. Deletions cut 1 base from V and 0 bases from J, with 5 bases between. CDR3 sequence reads: CASSLRYSNQPQHF. The CDR3 nucleotides read TGTGCCAGCAGCTTGCGGTATAGCAATCAGCCCCAGCATTTT.

This chain links TRBV7-3 with TRBJ1-2, with 7 nucleotides matching TRBD1. The junction had 8 bases not matched to a gene; V was cut back by 6 bases and J by 4 bases. From germline, CDR1 is SGHTA and CDR2 FQGTGA. The CDR3 runs 14 residues. In DNA form, the CDR3 reads TGTGCCAGCAGGACTACAGGGGCCGGCTATGGCTACACCTTC. Amino acid sequence: CASRTTGAGYGYTF.

The chain is built from TRBV6-4 and TRBJ1-1; 11 bases align to TRBD1. This CDR3 spans 15 amino acids. V shed 4 bases, J shed 6 bases, and the junction held 7 bases outside the gene matches. Germline V gene lookup returns CDR1 MRHNA and CDR2 SNTAGT. The CDR3 DNA follows: TGTGCCAGCAGTGCAACCGGGACAGGGGGGGCTGAAGCTTTCTTT. Encoded protein: CASSATGTGGAEAFF.

This sequence joins TRBV5-4 and TRBJ1-2, with D possibly being TRBD1 (5 bases). With 1 base removed from V and 6 bases from J, the gap between germline ends came to 13 bases. This CDR3 region has 14 residues. CDR1 is SGHNT, CDR2 YYREEE, per germline (reference sequence). The CDR3 region has the DNA TGTGCCAGCAGCTTGTCGCAGGGTTCTGATGGCTACACCTTC. Its translation: CASSLSQGSDGYTF.

The chain couples TRBV7-3 to TRBJ1-2, with D perhaps matching TRBD1 (5 bases). The V end lost 0 bases, the J end lost 6 bases, and 11 bases lay between the germline ends. The germline gives CDR1 SGHTA, CDR2 FQGTGA. The CDR3 has 14 residues. The CDR3 DNA sequence: TGTGCCAGCAGCTTAACGGCGGGGCAGGATGGCTACACCTTC. Protein sequence: CASSLTAGQDGYTF.

The gene calls are TRBV30 and TRBJ1-2; tentatively, D is TRBD1 (6 bases). Trimming shortened V by 5 bases and J by 8 bases, and 15 bases separated the two germline ends. The CDR3 runs to 12 residues. Germline V gene data show CDR1 as GTSNPN and CDR2 as SVGIG (reference sequence). CDR3 sequence (DNA): TGTGCCTGGGCGTGGGGGCAATACGGCTACACCTTC. Translated: CAWAWGQYGYTF.

V is TRBV20-1 and J is TRBJ2-4; TRBD2 might be the D (7 bases). The V and J ends lost 3 bases and 1 base respectively, with 16 bases between them. The CDR3 consists of 16 residues. CDR1 is DFQATT, CDR2 SNEGSKA, per germline (reference sequence). CDR3 sequence reads: CSASPLGGRAKNIQYF. The CDR3 nucleotides read TGCAGTGCTAGTCCCTTGGGGGGGCGGGCCAAAAACATTCAGTACTTC.

CDR3 sequence: CASSVERDRDLGYSNQPQHF. For the CDR3, the DNA is TGTGCCAGCAGCGTAGAGAGGGACAGGGATTTGGGGTATAGCAATCAGCCCCAGCATTTT. The rearrangement joins TRBV9 to TRBJ1-5; 9 nucleotides line up with TRBD1. The V gene's germline CDR1 is SGDLS and CDR2 YYNGEE. This CDR3 comprises 20 residues. The V and J ends lost 0 bases and 0 bases, in that order; junction bases with no gene match: 13.

The chain recombines TRBV30 with TRBJ2-1; D possibly corresponds to TRBD1 (6 bases). In germline, CDR1 is GTSNPN, CDR2 SVGIG (reference sequence). The CDR3 runs to 11 residues. V dropped 2 bases and J dropped 9 bases, with 8 bases sitting between them. The CDR3 is CAWSQDSEQFF. The CDR3 DNA reads as TGTGCCTGGAGTCAGGACAGTGAGCAGTTCTTC.

With regard to this clone: The sample carries other DNA sequences with the same CDR3. This sequence joins TRBV19 and TRBJ1-6, with 9 bases lining up with TRBD1. Germline-derived CDR1 and CDR2 are LNHDA and SQIVND (reference sequence). This CDR3 has 15 amino acids. The V gene end was trimmed by 4 bases and the J gene end by 9 bases; junction bases not matched to a gene: 7. The CDR3 loop is CASSTSGQGGSPLHF. Written as DNA, the CDR3 is TGTGCCAGTAGTACCTCGGGACAGGGAGGTTCACCCCTCCACTTT.

CDR3 DNA sequence: TGCGCCAGCAGCTTGACCGGGACTGCGGATGAAAAACTGTTTTTT. It yields the protein CASSLTGTADEKLFF. The V call is TRBV5-1, the J call TRBJ1-4; tentatively, D is TRBD1 (5 bases). This CDR3 has 15 amino acids. Germline lookup yields CDR1 SGHRS and CDR2 YFSETQ. V was clipped by 1 base and J by 6 bases, with 13 bases between them.

There are a few counts of this clone. Other DNA sequences in this specimen translate into the identical CDR3. The chain is built from TRBV4-2 and TRBJ1-2, with 7 bases aligning to TRBD1. This CDR3 region has 14 residues. Germline V gene lookup returns CDR1 LGHNA and CDR2 YNFKEQ. J lost 4 bases, V lost 1 base, and 3 bases had no gene match. CDR3: CASSQARDSYGYTF. The DNA of the CDR3 is TGTGCCAGCAGCCAAGCCCGGGACAGCTATGGCTACACCTTC.

A few counts support this clone. The gene calls are TRBV5-4 and TRBJ1-2; no clear D gene. The CDR3 length is 13 residues. Trimming shortened V by 4 bases and J by 4 bases, and 11 bases separated the two germline ends. Germline lookup yields CDR1 SGHNT and CDR2 YYREEE (reference sequence). CDR3 in DNA: TGTGCCAGCAGCAAAGGACCGGGCTATGGCTACACCTTC. Translating it yields CASSKGPGYGYTF.

The sample holds one count of this clone. The chain uses TRBV12-3 or TRBV12-4 and TRBJ1-2; D is uncertain. CDR3 length: 11 residues. V lost 2 bases to trimming and J lost 2 bases, with 0 bases between them. The CDR3 here is CASSLNYGYTF. DNA of the CDR3: TGTGCCAGCAGTTTAAACTATGGCTACACCTTC.

The rearrangement uses TRBV11-2 and TRBJ1-6; TRBD1 might be the D (6 bases). Germline V lookup: CDR1 SGHAT, CDR2 FQNNGV. The CDR3 is 17 amino acids. V gave up 4 bases and J gave up 5 bases, with 18 bases separating them. CDR3 sequence: CASSSLMAYRDNSPLHF. CDR3 DNA sequence: TGTGCCAGCAGCTCCCTAATGGCCTACAGGGATAATTCACCCCTCCACTTT.

The chain recombines TRBV19 with TRBJ1-3; a possible D gene is TRBD1 (6 bases). This CDR3 region has 16 residues. Germline V gene data show CDR1 as LNHDA and CDR2 as SQIVND (reference sequence). Trimming left V 6 bases short and J 0 bases short, with 15 bases between. The CDR3 region has the DNA TGTGCCAGTAGAGATGGGGGGGCTTCCTCTGGAAACACCATATATTTT. It specifies CASRDGGASSGNTIYF.

V gene TRBV14 combines with J gene TRBJ2-3; TRBD1 or TRBD2 may be the D gene (5 bases each). Germline assignment: CDR1 SGHDN and CDR2 FVKESK. Between the trimmed V and J ends, which lost 1 base and 4 bases, there was a span of 12 bases. The CDR3 covers 15 residues. The chain's CDR3 is CASSQVGRLPDTQYF. DNA for the CDR3: TGTGCCAGCAGCCAAGTGGGACGGCTCCCAGATACGCAGTATTTT.

This chain uses TRBV6-2 or TRBV6-3 with TRBJ2-2, with TRBD1 matching 7 bases. The CDR3 is made up of 15 amino acids. Germline lookup yields CDR1 MNHEY and CDR2 SVGEGT. V trimming: 4 bases; J trimming: 2 bases; junction bases outside the gene matches: 4. CDR3 amino acids: CASSFDRVNTGELFF. The CDR3, as DNA: TGTGCCAGCAGTTTCGACAGGGTTAACACCGGGGAGCTGTTTTTT.

In the case of this clone: The sample holds other DNA sequences that translate to the same CDR3. In DNA form, the CDR3 reads TGTGCCAGCAGCTTAGCCCGACTATCCGAGCAGTACTTC. It specifies CASSLARLSEQYF. The chain couples TRBV7-9 to TRBJ2-7; tentative D call: TRBD2 (5 bases). There are 13 residues in the CDR3. Trimming removed 0 bases at V and 6 bases at J, with 9 bases between. CDR1 is SEHNR and CDR2 is FQNEAQ in the germline V gene (reference sequence).

The gene calls are TRBV27 and TRBJ1-2; TRBD1 aligns across 7 bases. The CDR3 is 14 amino acids. Per germline, CDR1 MNHEY and CDR2 SMNVEV (reference sequence). After removal of 3 bases from V and 8 bases from J, the junction contained 9 bases not matched to a gene. The CDR3 DNA follows: TGTGCCAGCAGTTTCAGGGGGGGGCGCAAGGGCTACACCTTC. Translating it yields CASSFRGGRKGYTF.

This CDR3 reads CASSFGTTETQYF. The CDR3 nucleotides read TGTGCCAGCAGTTTCGGGACAACCGAGACCCAGTACTTC. The chain combines TRBV6-1 with TRBJ2-5, with D perhaps TRBD1 (6 bases). Germline values: CDR1 MNHNS, CDR2 SASEGT. Trimming stripped 5 bases from V and 5 bases from J, with 12 bases between. CDR3 length: 13 residues.

V gene TRBV19 combines with J gene TRBJ2-2; unclear D gene. The CDR3 contains 11 residues. The ends were cut back, 7 bases at V and 7 bases at J, with 7 bases in the middle. Germline loops: CDR1 LNHDA, CDR2 SQIVND (reference sequence). The CDR3 is CASKFNGELFF. Written as DNA, the CDR3 is TGTGCCAGTAAATTTAACGGGGAGCTGTTTTTT.

The genes are TRBV7-2 and TRBJ2-3; 10 nucleotides match TRBD2. Trimming at V came to 6 bases and at J to 4 bases, leaving 1 base not matched to a gene. This CDR3 has 13 amino acids. CDR1 is SGHTA, CDR2 FQGNSA, per germline. The CDR3 here is CASSTSGADTQYF. For the CDR3, the DNA is TGTGCCAGCAGTACTAGCGGGGCAGATACGCAGTATTTT.

J is TRBJ1-4 and V is TRBV6-6, with D uncertain. CDR1 and CDR2 (germline): MNHNY, SVGAGI (reference sequence). The V end lost 0 bases, the J end lost 3 bases, and 8 bases lay between the germline ends. This CDR3 contains 15 residues. The CDR3 loop reads CASSYSGGSNEKLFF. The CDR3 bases are TGTGCCAGCAGTTACTCAGGCGGGTCTAATGAAAAACTGTTTTTT.